This T cell receptor beta chain was identified in a study of blood T cell repertoires in COVID-19. About the research overall: The origin of the acute and convalescent COVID-19 samples was the United States, Italy and Spain. From T cells, B-cell-depleted T cells, or PBMCs came the material, which was cDNA or gDNA.

Generated by immunoSEQ multiplex PCR, the TCRdb table keeps only in-frame clones and is missing some. The sample carries 380,000 or so clones, roughly 88% recorded once. V dropped 8 bases and J dropped 7 bases, with 8 bases sitting between them. The germline CDR1 and CDR2 sequences are SEHNR and FQNEAQ (reference sequence). This CDR3 is built from 11 residues. This TCR came from a woman in her thirties with acute COVID-19. The chain uses TRBV7-9 and TRBJ2-2, with D hard to call. Material: PBMCs or T cells enriched from blood (not recorded which). This CDR3 reads CASLSGGELFF. CDR3 in DNA: TGTGCCAGCCTAAGTGGCGGGGAGCTGTTTTTT.